The present T cell receptor (beta chain) was sequenced within a study of OX40 agonist ivuxolimab in advanced cancers. Turning to the study itself: Dose-escalation patients had hepatocellular carcinoma, melanoma, renal cell or head and neck cancer.

The protocol was immunoSEQ multiplex PCR, while the TCRdb copy is restricted to in-frame clones and leaves out a portion. The table has tens of thousands of clones, nearly 90% seen once. From germline, CDR1 is DFQATT and CDR2 SNEGSKA (reference sequence). The CDR3 runs to 11 residues. Trimming took off 0 bases at V and 7 bases at J, with 6 bases between the two ends. Patients were ruled out by autoimmune disease history or systemic immunosuppression. Peripheral blood came from all dose cohorts at three timepoints. This clone has more than one count but fewer than ten. The V gene is TRBV20-1, the J gene TRBJ1-1; D remains ambiguous. This receptor was identified in an adult with an advanced solid tumor such as melanoma, head and neck, liver or kidney cancer. Sequenced here: CD4+ or CD8+ T cells sorted from blood, sampled in a trial of the OX40 agonist ivuxolimab. This chain's CDR3 is CSAREKDEAFF. The CDR3, as DNA: TGCAGTGCTAGAGAGAAGGATGAAGCTTTCTTT.